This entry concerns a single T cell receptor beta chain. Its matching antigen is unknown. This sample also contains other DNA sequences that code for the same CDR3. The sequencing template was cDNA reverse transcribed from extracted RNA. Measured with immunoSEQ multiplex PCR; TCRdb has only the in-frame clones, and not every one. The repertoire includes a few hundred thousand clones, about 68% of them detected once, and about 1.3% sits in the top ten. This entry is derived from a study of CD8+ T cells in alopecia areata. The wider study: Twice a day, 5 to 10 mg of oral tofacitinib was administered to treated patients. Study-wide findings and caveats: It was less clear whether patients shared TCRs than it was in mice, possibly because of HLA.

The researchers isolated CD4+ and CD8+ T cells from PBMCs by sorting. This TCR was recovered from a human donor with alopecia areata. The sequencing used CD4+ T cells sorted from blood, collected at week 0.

CDR3 sequence: CSVVGQGTYEQYF. The CDR3 DNA reads as TGCAGCGTTGTTGGACAGGGAACCTACGAGCAGTACTTC. The chain links TRBV29-1 to TRBJ2-7; TRBD1 matches 8 bases. The length of the CDR3 is 13 residues. Per germline, CDR1 SQVTM and CDR2 ANQGSEA. With 4 bases clipped from V and 2 bases from J, the junction kept 4 bases outside the gene matches.